This paragraph covers one T cell receptor beta chain sequence. Its antigen is not yet known. No per-base quality is available; no much larger clone lies one base away. These data originate in a study of STAT3 mutations in large granular lymphocyte leukemia (dated 2019 in TCRdb). The study in broad terms: In roughly half of the longitudinally sequenced T-LGLL patients, canonical activating STAT3 mutations were detected. Over half of the T-LGLL patients were given one or more immunosuppressive therapy regimens, and approximately 42% of those treated had a hematologic response. To reconstruct clonal hierarchy and dynamics, serial deep sequencing of TCRbeta CDR3 and STAT3 was performed in patients with T-cell large granular lymphocyte leukemia. From an initial cohort of hundreds of LGL patients, eighteen representative T-LGLL cases were selected for longitudinal TCRbeta and STAT3 sequencing. Two patients with natural killer LGL leukemia were also sequenced longitudinally as controls within the study. Each patient was sequenced at an average of about 3.6 time points, ranging from 2 to 8 samplings. Overall results and qualifications from the work: Because no samples were available when a clone first appeared, clonal expansion had to be inferred from samplings taken at other points. Several patients had a dominant TCR clone burden greater than the STAT3 mutant burden, which suggests that the STAT3 mutation arose secondarily within a clone that had already expanded. Linking therapy response to changes in TCR clonal burden was complicated by variable intervals between samplings and by differing treatment regimens. At least one immunodominant TCRbeta clonotype was identified in every T-LGLL patient, and multiple immunodominant subclonotypes were identified in about half of the T-LGLL patients. Since codominant clonotypes persisted in some patients, a small but highly pathogenic clone may have gone undetected. TCR clonotype switching after therapy was observed in 6 of 18 patients, and all newly emerging clones were found to be STAT3 wild type.

The same DNA, extracted from blood mononuclear cells, served for both the TCR sequencing and the STAT3 sequencing. Trimmed from V: 4 bases; trimmed from J: 1 base; junction bases lacking a gene match: 6. The CDR3 starts with the cysteine, ends with the phenylalanine, and has 15 residues. Only CDR3 DNA remains: 45 bases, in frame from the first base. Reading the germline V gene gives CDR1 LGHNA and CDR2 YSLEER. TCRbeta libraries were sequenced on an Illumina MiSeq, averaging about 41,000 productive templates per sample. TCRbeta CDR3 libraries were generated with the immunoSEQ assay using multiplex PCR amplification. Concerning the study's data processing: Repertoire diversity was calculated as previously defined, and values close to 0 indicated extremely monoclonal samples. TCRdb stores this immuneACCESS table with in-frame sequences only. Part of the clones is absent; in the studies checked, under half of the shortfall reflects unresolved V genes, and no reason is known for the rest. From that table come the V and J calls and clone size; the DNA was used to work out D and trimming. A total of almost 25,000 clones appear in this sample, about 94% of them only once. 6.5% of the sample is held by the ten biggest clonotypes.

The sequence was obtained from a middle-aged man with T-cell large granular lymphocyte leukemia. Some clones in this sample may be carry-over from other donors' samples. The age is the age at diagnosis. Sample: peripheral blood mononuclear cells. The chain is made from TRBV4-3 and TRBJ2-5, with 7 junctional bases fitting TRBD2. The nucleotide sequence is given as TGCGCCAGCAGCCCCGGGGAGGGAGTCCAAGAGACCCAGTACTTC. Its coded protein is CASSPGEGVQETQYF.